These T cell receptor beta chains were read from a single sample in a study of Tregs in tolerant kidney transplant recipients. Clones were read by immunoSEQ multiplex PCR, and TCRdb kept only the in-frame ones, dropping some. The top ten clones hold about 2.3% of a sample with more than 25,000 clones, 70% to 85% of them seen once. The antigens of these receptors remain unknown. Sequences were obtained from Tregs from blood cultured with allogeneic cells. Receptors were obtained from a human donor in good health. CDR3s include the opening cysteine and the closing phenylalanine or tryptophan. A D gene is named only where the DNA matches it firmly. Only part of the rows carry a size: once, few, many, or a class if the clone is expanded.

j_call | v_call | d_call | clone_size | cdr3_aa | cdr3_nt
TRBJ2-3 | TRBV7-3 | . | . | CASSGIGGTDTQYF | TGTGCCAGCAGCGGAATAGGGGGAACAGATACGCAGTATTTT
TRBJ1-3 | TRBV27 | . | . | CASSLFRGNTIYF | TGTGCCAGCAGTTTATTTCGCGGAAACACCATATATTTT
TRBJ1-1 | TRBV7-9 | . | . | CASSPGRATEAFF | TGTGCCAGCAGCCCTGGGCGGGCTACTGAAGCTTTCTTT
TRBJ2-3 | TRBV9 | TRBD2 | few | CASSVDAGGLSTDTQYF | TGTGCCAGCAGCGTAGATGCGGGAGGATTAAGCACAGATACGCAGTATTTT
TRBJ2-7 | TRBV29-1 | . | . | CSVGAGQTSRQYF | TGCAGCGTCGGGGCGGGACAGACATCGCGGCAGTACTTC
TRBJ1-5 | TRBV9 | . | . | CASSVARGIVTGSNQPQHF | TGTGCCAGCAGCGTAGCTCGGGGAATAGTGACTGGTAGCAATCAGCCCCAGCATTTT
TRBJ2-6 | TRBV29-1 | . | once | CSVVSGANVLTF | TGCAGCGTTGTATCTGGGGCCAACGTCCTGACTTTC
TRBJ2-5 | TRBV5-1 | TRBD2 | . | CASSRKGTSGTVYQETQYF | TGCGCCAGCAGCCGGAAGGGGACTAGCGGGACCGTATACCAAGAGACCCAGTACTTC
TRBJ1-2 | TRBV29-1 | . | . | CSVEKGRDGYTF | TGCAGCGTTGAAAAGGGGAGGGATGGCTACACCTTC
TRBJ1-2 | TRBV19 | TRBD1 | . | CASRPGTGFVGYGYTF | TGTGCCAGTCGTCCCGGGACAGGGTTTGTGGGCTATGGCTACACCTTC
TRBJ2-3 | TRBV5-5 | TRBD2 | . | CASSFLAATSTDTQYF | TGTGCCAGCAGCTTCCTAGCGGCCACCAGCACAGATACGCAGTATTTT
TRBJ2-7 | TRBV19 | TRBD1 | . | CASSPRDRDDEQYF | TGTGCCAGTAGTCCCCGGGACAGGGACGACGAGCAGTACTTC
TRBJ2-7 | TRBV2 | . | once | CASSGGKGGYEQYF | TGTGCCAGCAGTGGTGGAAAAGGGGGTTACGAGCAGTACTTC
TRBJ1-1 | TRBV5-1 | . | . | CASARENTEAFF | TGCGCCAGCGCCAGGGAAAACACTGAAGCTTTCTTT
TRBJ2-5 | TRBV20-1 | . | . | CSAPRAETQYF | TGCAGTGCTCCCCGAGCCGAGACCCAGTACTTC
TRBJ2-5 | TRBV6-5 | . | once | CASRRGVGRQETQYF | TGTGCCAGCCGCCGAGGCGTGGGGAGACAAGAGACCCAGTACTTC
TRBJ1-4 | TRBV7-8 | TRBD1 | . | CASSSPKGAREKLFF | TGTGCCAGCAGCTCGCCAAAGGGGGCGCGTGAAAAACTGTTTTTT
TRBJ1-5 | TRBV19 | . | . | CASSISPNSNQPQHF | TGTGCCAGTAGTATTTCGCCGAATAGCAATCAGCCCCAGCATTTT
TRBJ2-5 | TRBV19 | TRBD1 | . | CASRDRGRETQYF | TGTGCCTCAAGGGACAGGGGGCGAGAGACCCAGTACTTC
TRBJ2-1 | TRBV7-2 | . | . | CASSFWNEQFF | TGTGCCAGCAGCTTTTGGAATGAGCAGTTCTTC
TRBJ1-1 | TRBV7-9 | . | few | CASSLDTEAFF | TGTGCCAGCAGCTTAGACACTGAAGCTTTCTTT
TRBJ2-1 | TRBV9 | . | once | CASSAKGEQFF | TGTGCCAGCAGCGCCAAGGGTGAGCAGTTCTTC
TRBJ2-7 | TRBV7-2 | . | . | CASSTGYEQYF | TGTGCCAGCAGCACCGGCTACGAGCAGTACTTC
TRBJ1-2 | TRBV4-3 | . | . | CASSRSRNYGYTF | TGCGCCAGCAGCCGGTCGCGGAACTATGGCTACACCTTC
TRBJ2-3 | TRBV27 | . | few | CASIAHGTDTQYF | TGTGCCAGCATAGCGCATGGCACAGATACGCAGTATTTT
TRBJ1-2 | TRBV6-5 | . | . | CASSLGGPYGYTF | TGTGCCAGCAGCCTCGGGGGACCCTATGGCTACACCTTC
TRBJ2-7 | TRBV2 | . | . | CASSDPNRLLTYEQYF | TGTGCCAGCAGTGATCCAAACAGGTTGTTAACCTACGAGCAGTACTTC
TRBJ2-5 | TRBV9 | . | few | CASSGSPRTQQETQYF | TGTGCCAGCAGCGGCTCTCCAAGAACCCAACAAGAGACCCAGTACTTC
TRBJ2-3 | TRBV9 | . | . | CASSRGGARTDTQYF | TGTGCCAGCAGCAGAGGGGGGGCTCGTACAGATACGCAGTATTTT
TRBJ1-2 | TRBV4-1 | . | few | CASGWSGDGYTF | TGCGCCAGCGGGTGGAGCGGTGATGGCTACACCTTC
TRBJ2-1 | TRBV6-6 | TRBD1 | . | CASSRDRAFEQFF | TGTGCCAGCAGCCGGGACAGGGCCTTCGAGCAGTTCTTC
TRBJ2-5 | TRBV7-9 | . | . | CASSPQGQAETQYF | TGTGCCAGCAGCCCTCAGGGCCAAGCAGAGACCCAGTACTTC
TRBJ2-2 | TRBV18 | TRBD1 | few | CASSGTVGIGANTGELFF | TGTGCCAGCTCCGGGACAGTGGGGATTGGTGCGAACACCGGGGAGCTGTTTTTT
TRBJ2-5 | TRBV9 | . | . | CASSPTGHPRETQYF | TGTGCCAGCAGCCCAACGGGGCACCCAAGGGAGACCCAGTACTTC
TRBJ2-3 | TRBV2 | TRBD2 | . | CASSERGAPVHTQYF | TGTGCCAGCAGTGAGCGGGGGGCCCCCGTCCATACGCAGTATTTT
TRBJ2-7 | TRBV20-1 | . | . | CSVKGAYEQYF | TGCAGTGTAAAGGGGGCCTACGAGCAGTACTTC
TRBJ2-2 | TRBV5-1 | . | . | CASRWDTKAGELFF | TGCGCCAGCAGATGGGATACCAAGGCCGGGGAGCTGTTTTTT
TRBJ1-6 | TRBV5-1 | . | once | CASSLGPDSNSPLHF | TGCGCCAGCAGCTTGGGTCCAGATTCAAATTCACCCCTCCACTTT
TRBJ2-7 | TRBV7-8 | TRBD1 | . | CASSTQRQGQRSYEQYF | TGTGCCAGCAGCACGCAACGACAGGGGCAAAGATCCTACGAGCAGTACTTC
TRBJ2-2 | TRBV5-8 | . | . | CASSGLLGGLNTGELFF | TGTGCCAGCAGCGGCCTTCTCGGGGGCCTAAACACCGGGGAGCTGTTTTTT
TRBJ2-5 | TRBV11-3 | . | . | CASSLRPSWGRETQYF | TGTGCCAGCAGCTTAAGGCCCTCCTGGGGGAGAGAGACCCAGTACTTC
TRBJ2-6 | TRBV19 | TRBD2 | . | CASSFRGGSGANVLTF | TGTGCCAGTAGTTTCCGGGGGGGATCTGGGGCCAACGTCCTGACTTTC
TRBJ1-1 | TRBV6-5 | . | . | CASSSYRNTEAFF | TGTGCCAGCAGTTCTTACAGGAACACTGAAGCTTTCTTT
TRBJ1-1 | TRBV6-1 | . | . | CASVEDEAFF | TGTGCCAGCGTGGAGGACGAAGCTTTCTTT
TRBJ1-2 | TRBV19 | . | . | CASSPDPTGDKFYGYTF | TGTGCCAGTAGTCCCGATCCTACGGGCGATAAGTTCTATGGCTACACCTTC
TRBJ1-3 | TRBV27 | . | once | CASSLSGGIGGNTIYF | TGTGCCAGCAGTTTGAGCGGAGGGATTGGTGGAAACACCATATATTTT
TRBJ1-1 | TRBV5-4 | . | . | CASSPGAMNTEAFF | TGTGCCAGCAGCCCAGGGGCCATGAACACTGAAGCTTTCTTT
TRBJ1-4 | TRBV5-5 | . | . | CASSLGAGPTNEKLFF | TGTGCCAGCAGCTTGGGTGCGGGCCCAACTAATGAAAAACTGTTTTTT
TRBJ2-1 | TRBV5-1 | TRBD2 | . | CASTIGGSYGGGSYNEQFF | TGCGCCAGCACTATTGGCGGGAGTTATGGCGGGGGCTCCTACAATGAGCAGTTCTTC